This paragraph covers one TCR beta chain sequence. Its specificity is unknown. This sample is part of a study of CD8 T cells in ankylosing spondylitis. The study, taken as a whole, reports: In ankylosing spondylitis blood, a motif of eight highly homologous TCR beta variants appeared characteristic.

TCRdb called the 5' RACE reads again in MiXCR, with one record for every CDR3 protein. The sample includes around 430,000 distinct CDR3 sequences, more than 15% seen only once; the top ten take under 1.2%. The CDR3 is 16 amino acids. V gave up 4 bases and J gave up 4 bases; unmatched junction bases: 11. Looked up from germline, CDR1 is MNHEY and CDR2 is SVGAGI. This chain links TRBV6-5 with TRBJ1-2; 8 bases agree with TRBD1. Sequenced material: blood, either unsorted or a sorted T cell fraction (not recorded which). The sequence came from a male donor with ankylosing spondylitis. CDR3 residues: CASSLKGQGGLYGYTF. CDR3 nucleotide sequence: TGTGCCAGCAGTTTAAAAGGACAGGGTGGACTCTATGGCTACACCTTC.